The 2 T cell receptor beta chains listed next were all sequenced from one sample in a study of cytomegalovirus exposure and HLA in healthy donors (dated by TCRdb to about 2017). The protocol used for the library was the immunoSEQ multiplex PCR assay. The multiplex PCR relied on a mix of 60 forward primers for TCR Vbeta segments and 13 reverse primers for TCR Jbeta segments. Held by TCRdb, this immuneACCESS table contains in-frame sequences only and omits some clones. Under half of the omission traces to an unresolved V gene where checked; the cause of the rest is unknown. This sample comprises hundreds of thousands of clones, about 81% of them detected only once. The leading ten clones occupy around 6% of the sample. Sequencing was performed on PBMCs. These receptors all come from a middle-aged man in good health and CMV-seropositive.

Comments on this clone: At one of its ends the junction is not consistent with the germline gene, which may arise from a read error. The chain carries TRBV7-9 and TRBJ1-2; 8 bases align to TRBD1. The germline V gene encodes CDR1 SEHNR and CDR2 FQNEAQ (reference sequence). The length of the CDR3 is 14 residues. The CDR3, as DNA: TGTTCCAGCAGCCCCGGACAGGGCCACTATGGCTACACCTTC. Its protein is CSSSPGQGHYGYTF.

V and J are TRBV11-2 and TRBJ1-1; D is undetermined. This CDR3 has 12 residues. Per the germline V gene, CDR1 is SGHAT and CDR2 is FQNNGV. V lost 4 bases and J lost 7, with 10 bases in between. This CDR3 is CASSSTFGEAFF. CDR3 nucleotides: TGTGCCAGCAGCTCCACATTTGGTGAAGCTTTCTTT.